The clone carrying this T cell receptor (beta chain) was seen a single time. Its antigen is unknown. The time point: newly diagnosed, previously untreated cHL patient sample. As a comparison, the study used PBMCs from newly diagnosed, untreated classical Hodgkin lymphoma. Germline CDR1 is LGHNA and CDR2 is YSLEER. V lost 1 base, J lost 5 bases, and 18 bases lay in between. The CDR3 runs to 16 residues. This record belongs to a study of PD-1 blockade in classical Hodgkin lymphoma. Measured with immunoSEQ multiplex PCR; TCRdb has only the in-frame clones, and not every one. Of tens of thousands of clones listed, around 94% are singletons. The study, taken as a whole, reports: Prior therapy or disease activity may underlie the repertoire differences, whose causes remain undefined. According to reports, newly diagnosed patients had lower baseline TCR diversity than healthy donors, and relapsed/refractory patients had lower baseline TCR diversity still.

Specimen: peripheral blood mononuclear cells (PBMCs). This sequence originates from a human donor with classical Hodgkin lymphoma. This chain connects TRBV4-3 to TRBJ2-7, with D maybe TRBD1 (5 bases). This CDR3 is CASSQAQGRVGDEQYF. The CDR3 region has the DNA TGCGCCAGCAGCCAAGCCCAGGGAAGGGTTGGGGACGAGCAGTACTTC.